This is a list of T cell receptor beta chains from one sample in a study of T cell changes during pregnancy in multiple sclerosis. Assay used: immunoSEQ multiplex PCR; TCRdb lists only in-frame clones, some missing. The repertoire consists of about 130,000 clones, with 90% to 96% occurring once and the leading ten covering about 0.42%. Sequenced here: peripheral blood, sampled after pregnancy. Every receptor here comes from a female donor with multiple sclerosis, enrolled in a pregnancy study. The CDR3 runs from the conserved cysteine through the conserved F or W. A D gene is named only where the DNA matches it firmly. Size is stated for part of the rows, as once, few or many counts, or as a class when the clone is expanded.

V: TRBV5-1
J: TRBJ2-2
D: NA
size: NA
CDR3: CASSLLDGSSPGELFF
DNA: TGCGCCAGCAGCTTGTTGGACGGGAGTTCTCCCGGGGAGCTGTTTTTT

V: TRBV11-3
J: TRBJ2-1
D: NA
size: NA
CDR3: CASSSRGEQFF
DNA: TGTGCCAGCAGCTCTAGAGGCGAGCAGTTCTTC

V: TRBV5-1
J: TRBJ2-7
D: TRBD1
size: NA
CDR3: CASSRDRAYEQYF
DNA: TGCGCCAGCAGTAGGGACAGGGCCTACGAGCAGTACTTC

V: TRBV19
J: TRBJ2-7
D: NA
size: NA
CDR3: CASSIRSRGEQYF
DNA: TGTGCCAGTAGTATAAGGAGCAGGGGCGAGCAGTACTTC

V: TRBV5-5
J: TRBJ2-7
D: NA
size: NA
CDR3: CASSSQGNFYEQYF
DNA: TGTGCCAGCAGCTCTCAGGGGAACTTCTACGAGCAGTACTTC

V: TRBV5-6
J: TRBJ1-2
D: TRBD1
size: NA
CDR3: CASSSPGTGADYGYTF
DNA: TGTGCCAGCAGCTCACCCGGGACAGGGGCAGACTATGGCTACACCTTC

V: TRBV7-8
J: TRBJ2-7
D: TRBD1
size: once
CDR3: CASSYGDRGYEQYF
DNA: TGTGCCAGCAGCTATGGGGACAGGGGCTACGAGCAGTACTTC

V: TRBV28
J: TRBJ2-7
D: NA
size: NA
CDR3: CASTSQRPGQLGSYEQYF
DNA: TGTGCCAGCACCTCCCAAAGACCCGGACAGTTAGGATCCTACGAGCAGTACTTC

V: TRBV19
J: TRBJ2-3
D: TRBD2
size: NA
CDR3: CASTASGVARDTQYF
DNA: TGTGCCAGTACTGCTAGCGGGGTGGCCCGAGATACGCAGTATTTT

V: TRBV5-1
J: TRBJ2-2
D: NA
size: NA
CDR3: CASSHRGEANTGELFF
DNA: TGCGCCAGCAGCCACCGCGGGGAGGCGAACACCGGGGAGCTGTTTTTT